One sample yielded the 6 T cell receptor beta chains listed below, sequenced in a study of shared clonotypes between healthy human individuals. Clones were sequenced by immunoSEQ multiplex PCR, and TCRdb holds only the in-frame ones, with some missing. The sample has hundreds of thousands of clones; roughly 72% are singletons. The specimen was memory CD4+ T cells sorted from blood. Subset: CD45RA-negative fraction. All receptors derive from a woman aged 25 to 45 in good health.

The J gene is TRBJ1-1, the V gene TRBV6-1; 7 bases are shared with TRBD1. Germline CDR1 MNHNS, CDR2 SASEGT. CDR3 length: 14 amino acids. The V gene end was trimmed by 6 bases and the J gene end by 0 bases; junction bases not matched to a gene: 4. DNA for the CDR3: TGTGCCAGCAGGGGGACAGTTATGAACACTGAAGCTTTCTTT. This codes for CASRGTVMNTEAFF.

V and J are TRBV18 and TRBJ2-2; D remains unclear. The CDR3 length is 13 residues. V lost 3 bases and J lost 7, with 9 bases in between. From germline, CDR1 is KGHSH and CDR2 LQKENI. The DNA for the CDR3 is TGTGCCAGCTCACCCATCAAGGTCGGGGAGCTGTTTTTT. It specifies CASSPIKVGELFF.

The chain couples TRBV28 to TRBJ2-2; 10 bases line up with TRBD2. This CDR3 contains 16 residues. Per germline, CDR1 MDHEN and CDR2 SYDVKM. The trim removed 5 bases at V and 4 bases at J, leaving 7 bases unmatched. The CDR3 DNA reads TGTGCCAGCAGTCGCCGACTAGCGGGTACCACCGGGGAGCTGTTTTTT. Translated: CASSRRLAGTTGELFF.

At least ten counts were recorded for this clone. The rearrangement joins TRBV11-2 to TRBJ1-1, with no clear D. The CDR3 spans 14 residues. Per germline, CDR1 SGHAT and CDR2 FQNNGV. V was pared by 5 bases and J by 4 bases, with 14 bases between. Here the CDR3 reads CASSLSRSSTEAFF. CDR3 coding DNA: TGTGCCAGCAGCCTAAGTCGGAGCAGCACTGAAGCTTTCTTT. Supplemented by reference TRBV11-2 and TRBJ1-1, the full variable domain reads EAGVAQSPRYKIIEKRQSVAFWCNPISGHATLYWYQQILGQGPKLLIQFQNNGVVDDSQLPKDRFSAERLKGVDSTLKIQPAKLEDSAVYLCASSLSRSSTEAFFGQGTRLTVV.

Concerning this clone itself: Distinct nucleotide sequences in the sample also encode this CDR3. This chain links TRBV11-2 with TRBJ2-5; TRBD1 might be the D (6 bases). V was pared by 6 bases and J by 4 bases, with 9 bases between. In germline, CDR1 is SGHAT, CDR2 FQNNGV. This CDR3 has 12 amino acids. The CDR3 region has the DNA TGTGCCAGCAGTCTGGGGGCAGAGACCCAGTACTTC. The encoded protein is CASSLGAETQYF.

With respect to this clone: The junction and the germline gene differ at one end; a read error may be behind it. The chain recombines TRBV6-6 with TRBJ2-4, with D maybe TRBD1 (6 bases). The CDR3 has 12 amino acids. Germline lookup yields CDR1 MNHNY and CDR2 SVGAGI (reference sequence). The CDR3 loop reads CASSYLEDRKNF. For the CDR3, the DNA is TGTGCCAGCAGTTACCTTGAGGACAGAAAAAACTTC.